This T cell receptor (beta chain) was profiled in a study of cytomegalovirus exposure and HLA in healthy donors. General observations from the study: It was confirmed in vitro that a few of the CMV-associated chains were specific for CMV antigens. The classifier reportedly diagnosed cytomegalovirus status with high specificity and sensitivity.

J was trimmed by 0 bases and V by 7 bases; bases with no gene match: 10. Germline V gene data show CDR1 as MDHEN and CDR2 as SYDVKM. The length of the CDR3 is 16 residues. Sequenced by immunoSEQ multiplex PCR; TCRdb stores in-frame clones only, minus some. The sample has around 110,000 clones, about 88% seen once. About this clone itself: Its antigen is undetermined.

The study drew the donors from its roughly 120-subject validation cohort, separate from the roughly 700-subject first cohort. Sequencing was done on a sample of PBMCs. The chain joins TRBV28 to TRBJ2-7; TRBD1 agrees at 9 bases. The clonotype originates from a woman under 30 in good health and CMV-seropositive. The DNA of the CDR3 is TGTGCCAGCAAAGGACAGACGGGACAGGGCTCCTACGAGCAGTACTTC. Encoded protein: CASKGQTGQGSYEQYF.